A single sample gave rise to the 6 T cell receptor beta chains below, sequenced in a study of blood T cell repertoires in COVID-19. Measured with immunoSEQ multiplex PCR; TCRdb has only the in-frame clones, and not every one. The repertoire holds some 160,000 clones, 85% seen once, with roughly 8.4% in the top ten. The specimen sequenced was peripheral blood. All receptors come from a woman over 75 with COVID-19, enrolled during active disease.

A note on this clone: In the same sample, other DNA sequences code for this CDR3. The rearrangement uses TRBV7-3 and TRBJ2-7, with a possible D match to TRBD2 (5 bases). Trimming removed 5 bases from V and 6 bases from J, with 8 bases in between. Germline assignment: CDR1 SGHTA and CDR2 FQGTGA. The CDR3 has 11 residues. DNA of the CDR3: TGTGCCAGCAGCGCGGGCGGCGAGCAGTACTTC. Translating it yields CASSAGGEQYF.

This clone was observed a few times. This sequence joins TRBV18 and TRBJ2-1, with 7 bases matching TRBD2. Germline CDR1 is KGHSH and CDR2 is LQKENI. V gave up 5 bases and J gave up 0 bases; unmatched junction bases: 7. CDR3 length equals 16 residues. This CDR3 is CASSSVAGLSYNEQFF. The CDR3 region has the DNA TGTGCCAGCTCATCAGTAGCGGGTCTCTCCTACAATGAGCAGTTCTTC. The variable domain in full, with the rest retrieved from reference TRBV18 and TRBJ2-1, is NAGVMQNPRHLVRRRGQEARLRCSPMKGHSHVYWYRQLPEEGLKFMVYLQKENIIDESGMPKERFSAEFPKEGPSILRIQQVVRGDSAAYFCASSSVAGLSYNEQFFGPGTRLTVL.

V usage is TRBV19 and J usage is TRBJ1-1, with a weak D call TRBD1 (6 bases). The CDR3 consists of 15 residues. V lost 3 bases and J 4 bases, leaving 15 bases between the germline ends. In germline, CDR1 is LNHDA, CDR2 SQIVND (reference sequence). CDR3 residues: CASSIGQGTGTEAFF. The DNA of the CDR3 is TGTGCCAGTAGTATCGGCCAGGGGACGGGCACTGAAGCTTTCTTT.

In the case of this clone: Other DNA sequences in the same sample also yield this CDR3. This chain links TRBV18 with TRBJ1-5, with a weak D call TRBD1 (5 bases). In germline, CDR1 is KGHSH, CDR2 LQKENI. V dropped 2 bases and J dropped 4 bases, with 6 bases sitting between them. The CDR3 is made up of 13 amino acids. The CDR3 DNA is TGTGCCAGCTCACCAGGGGGGAATCAGCCCCAGCATTTT. It codes for CASSPGGNQPQHF.

The chain joins TRBV2 to TRBJ1-5; 10 bases are shared with TRBD1. Losses at the gene ends were 6 bases for V and 6 bases for J; bases not matched to a gene: 5. Per germline, CDR1 SNHLY and CDR2 FYNNEI. This CDR3 region has 14 residues. DNA for the CDR3: TGTGCCAGCAGCGACCGGGACAGGGGTCAGCCCCAGCATTTT. It yields the protein CASSDRDRGQPQHF.

The chain recombines TRBV3-1 (or the pseudogene TRBV3-2) with TRBJ2-7, with a tentative D call TRBD2 (7 bases). V shed 4 bases and J shed 1 base, with 17 bases lying between them. The CDR3 is 16 residues long. CDR1 LGHDT and CDR2 YNNKEL come from the germline V gene (reference sequence). CDR3 region: CASSPWRGPQSYEQYF. CDR3 bases: TGTGCCAGCAGCCCCTGGCGGGGGCCTCAGTCCTACGAGCAGTACTTC.